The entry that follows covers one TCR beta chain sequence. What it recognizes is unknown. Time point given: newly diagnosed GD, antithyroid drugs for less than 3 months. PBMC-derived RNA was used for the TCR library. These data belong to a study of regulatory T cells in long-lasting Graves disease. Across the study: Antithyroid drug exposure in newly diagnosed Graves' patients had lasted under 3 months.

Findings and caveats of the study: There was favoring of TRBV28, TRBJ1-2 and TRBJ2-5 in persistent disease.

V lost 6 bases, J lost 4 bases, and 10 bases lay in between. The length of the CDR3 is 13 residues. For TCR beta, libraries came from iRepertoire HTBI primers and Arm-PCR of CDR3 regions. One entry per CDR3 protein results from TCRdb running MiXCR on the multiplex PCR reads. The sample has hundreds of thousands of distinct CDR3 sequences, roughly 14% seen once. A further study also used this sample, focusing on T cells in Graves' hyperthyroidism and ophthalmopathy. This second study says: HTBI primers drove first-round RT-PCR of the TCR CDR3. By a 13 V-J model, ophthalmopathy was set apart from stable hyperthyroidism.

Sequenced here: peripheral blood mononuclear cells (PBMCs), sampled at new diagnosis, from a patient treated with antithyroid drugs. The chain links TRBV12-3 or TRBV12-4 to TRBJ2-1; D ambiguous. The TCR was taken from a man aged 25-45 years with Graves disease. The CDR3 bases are TGTGCCAGCAGCCGCAGGAAATACAATGAGCAGTTCTTC. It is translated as CASSRRKYNEQFF.